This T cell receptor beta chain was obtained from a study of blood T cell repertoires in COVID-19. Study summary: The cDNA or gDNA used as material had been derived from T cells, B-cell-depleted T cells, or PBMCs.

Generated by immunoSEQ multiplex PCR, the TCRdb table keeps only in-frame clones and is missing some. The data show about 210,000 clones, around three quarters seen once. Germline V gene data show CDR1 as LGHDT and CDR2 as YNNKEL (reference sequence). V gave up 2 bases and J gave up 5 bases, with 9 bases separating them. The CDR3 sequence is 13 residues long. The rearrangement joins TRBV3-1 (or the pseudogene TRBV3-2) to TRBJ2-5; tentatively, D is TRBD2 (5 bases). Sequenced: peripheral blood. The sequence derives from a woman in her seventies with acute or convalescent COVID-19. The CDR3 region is CASSQQERETQYF. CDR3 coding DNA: TGTGCCAGCAGCCAACAGGAGCGGGAGACCCAGTACTTC.